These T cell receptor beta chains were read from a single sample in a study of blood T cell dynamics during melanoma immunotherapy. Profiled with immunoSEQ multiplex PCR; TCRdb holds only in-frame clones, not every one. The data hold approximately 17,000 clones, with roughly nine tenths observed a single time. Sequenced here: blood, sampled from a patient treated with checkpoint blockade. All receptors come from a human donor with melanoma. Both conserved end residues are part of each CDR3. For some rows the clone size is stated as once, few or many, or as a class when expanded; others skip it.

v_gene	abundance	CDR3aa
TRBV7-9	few	CASSPWTGDGYTF
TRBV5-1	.	CASTRNGPLSNQPQHF
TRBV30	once	CAWSKTASNQPQHF
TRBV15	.	CATSRGSGTGGETQYF
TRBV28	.	CASSIEQGPAFF
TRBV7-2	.	CASSSRVDGNIQYF
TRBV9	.	CASSAVTLEGYNEQFF
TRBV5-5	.	CASSLEFPGNYGYTF
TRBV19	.	CASTKDSGGGTKNIQYF
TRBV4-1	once	CASSQEQESHYSNQPQHF
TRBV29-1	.	CSGRTGVGNTEAFF
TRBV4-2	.	CASSQDGARAVGYTF
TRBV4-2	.	CASSQVSGQGAYEQYF
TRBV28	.	CASSFSNYGYTF
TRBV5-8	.	CASTTWEGRNTEAFF
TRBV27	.	CATQDRVQETQYF
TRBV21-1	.	CASSSLKRASVVNTEAFF
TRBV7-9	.	CASSLRGQSTEAFF
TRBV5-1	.	CASSLYRTANTEAFF
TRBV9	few	CASSSMPSPTDTQYF
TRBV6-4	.	CASSDSSGRAKFF
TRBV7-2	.	CASSLGSRNSNQPQHF
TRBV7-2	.	CASSINAGGLGGELFF
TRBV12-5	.	CASGLVLGGIRQPQHF
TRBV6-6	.	CASSPTGEAGNTIYF
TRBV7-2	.	CASSSYLAGVAGNEQFF
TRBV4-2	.	CASSQEVSGRSEDTQYF
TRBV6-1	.	CASSESQINEKLFF
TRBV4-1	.	CASSHVHRDRGSQPQHF
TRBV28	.	CASGQAFDEQYF
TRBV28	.	CASSLTWLAGVLYEQYF
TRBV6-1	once	CASSQYYNSPLHF
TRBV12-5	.	CASGLAPGELFF
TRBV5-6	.	CASSWDREVPEQFF
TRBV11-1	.	CASSLGGGNYGYTF
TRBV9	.	CASSPGLAGERAEQFF
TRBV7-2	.	CASSAGLAGSSYEQYF
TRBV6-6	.	CASSYGSGASTDTQYF
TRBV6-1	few	CASSGQGALGQPQHF
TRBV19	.	CASSLGQGLISGANVLTF
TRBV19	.	CASSPTGTAGNTIYF
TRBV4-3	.	CASSQARRGTEAFF
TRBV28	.	CASSSGWAEAFF
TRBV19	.	CASSIAGSGANVLTF
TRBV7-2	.	CASSLWGAGGSYEQYF